This TCR beta chain stems from a study of cytomegalovirus exposure and HLA in healthy donors. General observations from the study: Presence/absence analyses rested on an assumption that sequencing depth was roughly uniform across donors. The likely origin of a cluster of highly shared sequence variants was a sequencing artifact. Reportedly, TCR beta sequences accurately predicted HLA-A and HLA-B alleles in most subjects.

A note on this clone: Its antigen remains unidentified.

Amplification used 60 Vbeta primers and 13 Jbeta primers. In the authors' workflow: An analysis that came later counted 80 million or so unique TCR beta chains, around 10 million shared. Libraries were prepared by immunoSEQ multiplex PCR; TCRdb keeps only in-frame clonotypes and omits some of them. The V and J calls and clone size were taken over from that table, and D and trimming were inferred from the DNA. Counted here are 150,000 to 200,000 clones, more than 65% occurring once; the ten biggest clones make up 5% to 7%. CDR3 length equals 16 residues. Trimming pared 2 bases from V and 1 base from J, leaving 11 bases between. The germline V gene encodes CDR1 KGHSH and CDR2 LQKENI.

This chain uses TRBV18 with TRBJ2-2; D is unclear. Sequencing used PBMCs. This TCR derives from a man in his fifties or sixties in good health and CMV-seropositive. CDR3 sequence: CASSPNPGRNTGELFF. As DNA, the CDR3 is TGTGCCAGCTCACCAAATCCAGGAAGGAACACCGGGGAGCTGTTTTTT.